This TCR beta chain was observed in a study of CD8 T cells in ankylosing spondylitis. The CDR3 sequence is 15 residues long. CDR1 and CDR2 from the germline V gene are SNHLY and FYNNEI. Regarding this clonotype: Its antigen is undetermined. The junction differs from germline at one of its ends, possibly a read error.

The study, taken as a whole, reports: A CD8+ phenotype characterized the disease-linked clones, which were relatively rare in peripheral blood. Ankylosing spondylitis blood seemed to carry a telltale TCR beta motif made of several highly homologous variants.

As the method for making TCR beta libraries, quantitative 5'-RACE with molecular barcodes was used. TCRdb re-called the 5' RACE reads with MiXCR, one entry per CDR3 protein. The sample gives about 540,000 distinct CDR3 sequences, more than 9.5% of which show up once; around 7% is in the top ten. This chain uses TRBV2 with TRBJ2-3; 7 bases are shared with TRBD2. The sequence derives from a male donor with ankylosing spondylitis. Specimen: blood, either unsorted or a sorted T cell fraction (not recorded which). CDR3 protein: CASRVTSVSTGTQYF. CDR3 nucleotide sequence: TGTGCCAGCAGGGTTACTAGCGTTAGCACAGGTACGCAGTATTTT.